Shown below are 13 T cell receptor beta chains from a single sample sequenced in a study of T cells in Graves' hyperthyroidism and ophthalmopathy (dated by TCRdb to between 2017 and 2020). Libraries came from multiplex PCR. Sequencing was performed on an Illumina HiSeq 2000. TCR beta CDR3 regions were amplified from RNA transcripts. A first-round RT-PCR of the TCR CDR3 used the HTBI primer set with the Qiagen OneStep RT-PCR kit. Using fastp at Q25 and MiXCR, TCRdb reprocessed the public reads and kept productive beta chains. CDR3 protein sequences are deduplicated, and each keeps its most common genes and DNA. Counted in this sample were hundreds of thousands of distinct CDR3 sequences; approximately 25% of them appeared once. The biggest ten clones account for 11% of the sample. The sample was blood. Source of these receptors: a woman aged 30 to 39 with Graves' ophthalmopathy.

In its sample, this clonotype was seen a few times. This may be a read error: a much more frequent sequence differs by one nucleotide. The chain employs TRBV15 and TRBJ1-2; 10 nucleotides match TRBD1. This CDR3 has 14 residues. Germline CDR1 reads LNHNV; CDR2 reads YYDKDF (reference sequence). CDR3 amino acids: CVTSGQGGNYGYTF. In DNA, the CDR3 is TGTGTCACCAGCGGACAGGGGGGAAACTATGGCTACACCTTC.

The chain carries TRBV6-5 and TRBJ1-3; no reliable D call. The CDR3 consists of 14 residues. Trimming removed 2 bases at V and 8 bases at J, with 13 bases between. CDR1 MNHEY and CDR2 SVGAGI come from the germline V gene. CDR3 DNA sequence: TGTGCCAGCAGTTACCCCAAGTGGTTGGACACCATATATTTT. Protein product: CASSYPKWLDTIYF.

The V and J genes are TRBV2 and TRBJ2-7; D might be TRBD1 or TRBD2, each matching 5 bases. The CDR3 covers 13 residues. Trimming pared 0 bases from V and 6 bases from J, leaving 9 bases between. Looked up from germline, CDR1 is SNHLY and CDR2 is FYNNEI. Here the CDR3 DNA reads TGTGCCAGCAGTGAAGCGCTTGGGGGCGAGCAGTACTTC. This encodes CASSEALGGEQYF.

This clonotype was seen repeatedly, ten times or more. At one of its ends the junction is not consistent with the germline gene, which may arise from a read error. CDR3 residues: CASSPGYEQYF. Written as DNA, the CDR3 is TGCGCCAGCAGTCCGGGTTACGAGCAGTACTTC. The chain joins TRBV12-3 or TRBV12-4 to TRBJ2-7; D unresolved. This CDR3 region has 11 residues.

This clonotype was observed at least ten times. The J gene is TRBJ2-7, the V gene TRBV7-2; perhaps TRBD1 as D (5 bases). Germline-derived CDR1 and CDR2 are SGHTA and FQGNSA. CDR3 length equals 14 residues. V lost 3 bases and J lost 7, with 16 bases in between. CDR3 nucleotides: TGTGCCAGCAGCTTTGGGGCAGGCTGGGGAGAGCAGTACTTC. This translates into CASSFGAGWGEQYF. The full variable domain, with the rest looked up from reference TRBV7-2 and TRBJ2-7, is GAGVSQSPSNKVTEKGKDVELRCDPISGHTALYWYRQSLGQGLEFLIYFQGNSAPDKSGLPSDRFSAERTGGSVSTLTIQRTQQEDSAVYLCASSFGAGWGEQYFGPGTRLTVT.

The rearrangement uses TRBV12-3 or TRBV12-4 and TRBJ1-3; 8 bases agree with TRBD1. The CDR3 extends over 15 amino acids. After removal of 3 bases from V and 3 bases from J, the junction contained 4 bases not matched to a gene. This chain's CDR3 is CASSFGQGGGNTIYF. Written as DNA, the CDR3 is TGTGCCAGCAGTTTCGGACAGGGCGGTGGAAACACCATATATTTT.

A few counts support this clonotype. The CDR3 loop reads CASSEGGLGGYTF. The CDR3 coding sequence is TGTGCCAGCAGTGAAGGGGGGCTGGGCGGCTACACCTTC. This rearrangement joins TRBV6-1 to TRBJ1-2; possible D gene TRBD1, 6 bases. Deletions cut 1 base from V and 8 bases from J, with 11 bases between. The germline V gene encodes CDR1 MNHNS and CDR2 SASEGT. This CDR3 contains 13 residues.

The sample holds many counts of this clonotype. The chain combines TRBV11-2 with TRBJ2-2; D unresolved. CDR3 length: 15 residues. V lost 6 bases, J lost 3 bases, and 14 bases lay in between. Germline CDR1 reads SGHAT; CDR2 reads FQNNGV. The CDR3 sequence: CASRHTSGDTGELFF. The CDR3 region has the DNA TGTGCCAGCAGACACACCTCTGGGGACACCGGGGAGCTGTTTTTT.

V is TRBV7-3 and J is TRBJ2-7, with 9 bases that match TRBD1. The junction had 11 bases not matched to a gene; V was cut back by 4 bases and J by 4 bases. The germline CDR1 and CDR2 sequences are SGHTA and FQGTGA. The CDR3 is 16 residues long. The DNA for the CDR3 is TGTGCCAGCAGCTCCGCCTGGGACAGGGTAGGGTACGAGCAGTACTTC. Translated, it gives CASSSAWDRVGYEQYF.

Only one count was recorded for this clonotype. The chain carries TRBV14 and TRBJ1-3, with D tentatively TRBD1 (5 bases). Germline CDR1 reads SGHDN; CDR2 reads FVKESK. The CDR3 loop spans 14 amino acids. Trimming took off 0 bases at V and 6 bases at J, with 9 bases between the two ends. The CDR3 DNA is TGTGCCAGCAGCCAAGAGGGACCGGTAAACACCATATATTTT. Encoded protein: CASSQEGPVNTIYF.

This clonotype was recorded many times. The chain employs TRBV12-3 or TRBV12-4 and TRBJ2-7; TRBD1 agrees at 7 bases. V lost 11 bases to trimming and J lost 3 bases; unmatched junction nucleotides: 10. The CDR3 covers 13 residues. This chain's CDR3 is CACNLGDSYEQYF. For the CDR3, the DNA is TGTGCCTGCAATTTAGGGGACAGCTACGAGCAGTACTTC.

The table lists this clonotype with many counts. J is TRBJ2-7 and V is TRBV6-2 or TRBV6-3; TRBD1 agrees at 7 bases. This CDR3 contains 12 residues. CDR1 is MNHEY, CDR2 SVGEGT, per germline. The J segment lost 2 bases and the V segment lost 9 bases, leaving 4 bases of the junction unmatched. The CDR3 loop is CASEDRAYEQYF. The DNA of the CDR3 is TGTGCCAGTGAAGACAGGGCCTACGAGCAGTACTTC.

This clonotype was seen at least ten times. The chain uses TRBV19 and TRBJ1-2, with 9 bases matching TRBD1. With V trimmed by 6 bases and J by 13 bases, 15 bases remained unmatched. In germline, CDR1 is LNHDA, CDR2 SQIVND (reference sequence). The CDR3 loop spans 14 amino acids. The CDR3 reads CASSENPGQGYCTF. The CDR3 DNA is TGTGCCAGTAGCGAAAATCCGGGACAGGGTTATTGCACCTTC.